The present T cell receptor beta chain was sequenced within a study of shared clonotypes between healthy human individuals. With ten immunoSEQ deep assay plates, unsorted PBMC DNA underwent sequencing. TCRdb keeps only in-frame clones here, not all; method: immunoSEQ multiplex PCR. The profile covers about 560,000 clones, with about 80% appearing a single time and 9.5% to 15% taken by the ten largest. Trimming took 0 bases from V and 7 from J, leaving 7 bases between them. CDR3 length: 13 residues. Per the germline V gene, CDR1 is SGHVS and CDR2 is FQNEAQ. This clone has a handful of counts. Healthy adults negative for HIV, lacking recent acute infections or vaccinations, served as donors.

The sequence was collected from a woman aged 40 to 49 in good health. Some clones in this sample may be carry-over from other donors' samples. The chain has TRBV7-8 and TRBJ1-5; unclear D gene. The source material was PBMCs. CDR3 DNA: TGTGCCAGCAGCTTAGCGAGGGTCCAGCCCCAGCATTTT. Protein: CASSLARVQPQHF.